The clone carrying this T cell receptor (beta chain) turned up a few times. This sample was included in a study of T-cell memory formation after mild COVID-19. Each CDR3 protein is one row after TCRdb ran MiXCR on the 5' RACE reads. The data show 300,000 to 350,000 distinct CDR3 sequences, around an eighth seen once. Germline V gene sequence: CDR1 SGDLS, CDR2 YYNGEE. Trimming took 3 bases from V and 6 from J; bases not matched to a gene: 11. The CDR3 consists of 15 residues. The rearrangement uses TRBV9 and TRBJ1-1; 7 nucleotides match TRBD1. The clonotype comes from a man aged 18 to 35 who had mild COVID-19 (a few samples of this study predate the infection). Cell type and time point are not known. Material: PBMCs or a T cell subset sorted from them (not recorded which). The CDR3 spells CASSAQGQVNAEAFF. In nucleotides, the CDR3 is TGTGCCAGCAGCGCCCAAGGACAGGTTAACGCTGAAGCTTTCTTT. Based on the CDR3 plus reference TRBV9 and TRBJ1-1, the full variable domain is DSGVTQTPKHLITATGQRVTLRCSPRSGDLSVYWYQQSLDQGLQFLIQYYNGEERAKGNILERFSAQQFPDLHSELNLSSLELGDSALYFCASSAQGQVNAEAFFGQGTRLTVV.